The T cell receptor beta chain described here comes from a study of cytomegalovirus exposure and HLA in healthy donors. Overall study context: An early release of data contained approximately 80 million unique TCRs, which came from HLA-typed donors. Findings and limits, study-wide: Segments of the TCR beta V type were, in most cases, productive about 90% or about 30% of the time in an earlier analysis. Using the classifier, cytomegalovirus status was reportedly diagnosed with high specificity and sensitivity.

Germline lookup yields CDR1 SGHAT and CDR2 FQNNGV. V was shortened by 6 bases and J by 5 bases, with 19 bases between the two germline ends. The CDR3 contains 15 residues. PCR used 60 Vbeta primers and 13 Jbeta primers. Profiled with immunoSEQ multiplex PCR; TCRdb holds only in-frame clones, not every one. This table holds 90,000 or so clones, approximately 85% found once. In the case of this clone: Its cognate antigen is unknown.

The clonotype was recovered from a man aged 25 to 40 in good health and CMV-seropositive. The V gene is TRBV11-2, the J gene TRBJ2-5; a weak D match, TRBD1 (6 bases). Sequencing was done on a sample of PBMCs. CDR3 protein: CASRGWEGGNETQYF. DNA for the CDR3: TGTGCCAGCAGGGGGTGGGAAGGGGGTAATGAGACCCAGTACTTC.